This T cell receptor beta chain is from a study of shared clonotypes between healthy human individuals. The method was immunoSEQ multiplex PCR; TCRdb's version includes in-frame clones alone and lacks a portion of them. The repertoire holds about 2 million clones, with around 95% as singletons. V was cut by 1 base and J by 4 bases, with 5 bases left in between. CDR1 and CDR2 (germline): SGHTA, FQGNSA. The CDR3 is made up of 12 amino acids. Study donors comprised healthy, HIV-negative adults devoid of recent acute infection or vaccination. Within Nashville, Tennessee resided all donors, each a Caucasian adult. As regards this clone: Its antigen remains unknown. This sample also contains other DNA sequences that code for the same CDR3.

Study results and caveats: Against clonotypes common to all four donors, non-shared ones had lower generation probabilities. Around 5.4% of naive CD4 clonotypes were common to a few donors.

The sample consisted of naive CD4+ T cells sorted from blood. Subset in this sample: CD45RA+ positively selected. This TCR was recovered from a man between 18 and 29 years old in good health. The V gene is TRBV7-2, the J gene TRBJ2-7, with D possibly TRBD1 on 5 matching bases. The CDR3 coding sequence is TGTGCCAGCAGCTTAGGACAGTACGAGCAGTACTTC. It codes for CASSLGQYEQYF.